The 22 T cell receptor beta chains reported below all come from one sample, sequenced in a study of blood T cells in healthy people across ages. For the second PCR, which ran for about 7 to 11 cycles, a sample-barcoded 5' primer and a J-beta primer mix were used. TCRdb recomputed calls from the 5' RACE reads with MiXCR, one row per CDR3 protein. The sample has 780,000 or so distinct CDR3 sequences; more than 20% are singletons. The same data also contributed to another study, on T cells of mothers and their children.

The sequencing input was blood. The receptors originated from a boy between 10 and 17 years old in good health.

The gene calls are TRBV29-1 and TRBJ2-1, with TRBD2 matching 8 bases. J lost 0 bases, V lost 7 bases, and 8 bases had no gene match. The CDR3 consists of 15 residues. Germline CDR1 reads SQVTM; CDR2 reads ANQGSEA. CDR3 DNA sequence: TGCAGCGCCTCGACTAGCGCTAACTCCTACAATGAGCAGTTCTTC. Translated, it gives CSASTSANSYNEQFF.

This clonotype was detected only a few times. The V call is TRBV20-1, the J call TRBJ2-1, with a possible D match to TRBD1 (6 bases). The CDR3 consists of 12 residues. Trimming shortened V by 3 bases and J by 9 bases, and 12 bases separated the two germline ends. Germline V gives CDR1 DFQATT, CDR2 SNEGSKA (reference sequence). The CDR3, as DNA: TGCAGTGCTAGCACAGGGCAGGTTGAGCAGTTCTTC. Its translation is CSASTGQVEQFF.

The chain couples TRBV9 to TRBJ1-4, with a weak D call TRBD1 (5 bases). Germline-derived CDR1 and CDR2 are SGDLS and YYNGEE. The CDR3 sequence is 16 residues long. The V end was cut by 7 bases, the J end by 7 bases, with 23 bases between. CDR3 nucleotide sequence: TGTGCCAGCGGAGAAGGCAGGGCGGGGGGAGTTGAAAAACTGTTTTTT. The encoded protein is CASGEGRAGGVEKLFF.

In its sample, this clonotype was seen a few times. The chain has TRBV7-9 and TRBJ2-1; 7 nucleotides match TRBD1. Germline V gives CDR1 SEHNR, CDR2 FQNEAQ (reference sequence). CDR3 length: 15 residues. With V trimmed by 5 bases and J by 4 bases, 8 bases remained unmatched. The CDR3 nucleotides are TGTGCCAGCAGCGAAGGGACAGCTACTTACAATGAGCAGTTCTTC. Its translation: CASSEGTATYNEQFF.

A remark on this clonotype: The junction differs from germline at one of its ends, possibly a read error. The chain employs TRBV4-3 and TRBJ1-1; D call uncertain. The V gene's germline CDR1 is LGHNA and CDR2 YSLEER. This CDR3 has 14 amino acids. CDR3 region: CASSQDAPDTEAFF. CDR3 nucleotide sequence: TGCGCCAGCAGCCAAGATGCGCCCGACACCGAAGCTTTCTTT.

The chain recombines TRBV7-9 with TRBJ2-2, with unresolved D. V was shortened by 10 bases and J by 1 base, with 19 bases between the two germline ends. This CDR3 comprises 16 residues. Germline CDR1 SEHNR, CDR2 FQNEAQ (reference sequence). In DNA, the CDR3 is TGTGCCACCACCCTGCGAGCTGCCCTGAACACCGGGGAGCTGTTTTTT. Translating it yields CATTLRAALNTGELFF. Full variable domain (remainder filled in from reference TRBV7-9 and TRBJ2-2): DTGVSQNPRHKITKRGQNVTFRCDPISEHNRLYWYRQTLGQGPEFLTYFQNEAQLEKSRLLSDRFSAERPKGSFSTLEIQRTEQGDSAMYLCATTLRAALNTGELFFGEGSRLTVL.

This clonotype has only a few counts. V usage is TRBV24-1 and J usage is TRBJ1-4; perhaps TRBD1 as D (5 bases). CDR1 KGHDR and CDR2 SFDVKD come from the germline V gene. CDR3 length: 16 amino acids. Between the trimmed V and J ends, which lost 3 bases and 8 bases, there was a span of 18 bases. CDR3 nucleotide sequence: TGTGCCACCAGTGATCGGAAGGGACGCTCCGGGGAAAAACTGTTTTTT. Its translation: CATSDRKGRSGEKLFF.

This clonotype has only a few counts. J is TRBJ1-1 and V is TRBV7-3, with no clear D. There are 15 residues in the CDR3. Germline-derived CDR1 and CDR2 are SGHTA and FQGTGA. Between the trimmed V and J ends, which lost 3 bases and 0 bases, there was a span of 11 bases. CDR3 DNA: TGTGCCAGCAGCTTGCTTGGCATTATGAACACTGAAGCTTTCTTT. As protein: CASSLLGIMNTEAFF.

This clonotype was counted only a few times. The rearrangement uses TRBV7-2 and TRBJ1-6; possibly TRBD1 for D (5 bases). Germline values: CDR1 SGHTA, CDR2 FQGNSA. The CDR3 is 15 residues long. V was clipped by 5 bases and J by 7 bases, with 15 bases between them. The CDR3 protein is CASSPRDLGNSPLHF. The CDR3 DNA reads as TGTGCCAGCAGCCCCAGGGACTTGGGAAATTCACCCCTCCACTTT.

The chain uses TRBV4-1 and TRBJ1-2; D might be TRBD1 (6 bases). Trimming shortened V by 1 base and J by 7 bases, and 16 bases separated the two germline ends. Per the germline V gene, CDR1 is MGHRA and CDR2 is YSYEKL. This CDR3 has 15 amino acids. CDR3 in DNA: TGCGCCAGCAGCCAAGGTAGAACAGGGTCTCTTGGCTACACCTTC. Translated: CASSQGRTGSLGYTF.

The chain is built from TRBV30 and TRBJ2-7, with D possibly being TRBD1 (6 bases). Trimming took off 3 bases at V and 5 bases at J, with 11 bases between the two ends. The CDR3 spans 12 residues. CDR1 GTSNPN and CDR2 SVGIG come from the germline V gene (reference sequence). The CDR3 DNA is TGTGCCTGGAGCTCACAGGGTGACGAGCAGTACTTC. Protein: CAWSSQGDEQYF. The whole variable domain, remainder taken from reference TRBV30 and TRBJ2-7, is SQTIHQWPATLVQPVGSPLSLECTVEGTSNPNLYWYRQAAGRGLQLLFYSVGIGQISSEVPQNLSASRPQDRQFILSSKKLLLSDSGFYLCAWSSQGDEQYFGPGTRLTVT.

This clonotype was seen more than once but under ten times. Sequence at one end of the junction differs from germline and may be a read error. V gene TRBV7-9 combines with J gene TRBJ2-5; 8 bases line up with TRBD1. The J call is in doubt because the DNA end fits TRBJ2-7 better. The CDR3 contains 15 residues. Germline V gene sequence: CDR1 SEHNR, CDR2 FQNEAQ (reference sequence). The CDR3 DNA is TGTGCCGGCAGCTTCGGAGACAGGGGCCTCTACGAGCAGTACTTC. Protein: CAGSFGDRGLYEQYF.

CDR3 in amino acids: CASSLSPSGSRYEQYF. The CDR3 nucleotides are TGTGCCAGCAGCTTATCGCCTAGCGGGAGTAGGTACGAGCAGTACTTC. The V and J genes are TRBV11-2 and TRBJ2-7; TRBD2 agrees at 10 bases. There are 16 residues in the CDR3. The junction had 8 bases not matched to a gene; V was cut back by 2 bases and J by 4 bases. Germline lookup yields CDR1 SGHAT and CDR2 FQNNGV.

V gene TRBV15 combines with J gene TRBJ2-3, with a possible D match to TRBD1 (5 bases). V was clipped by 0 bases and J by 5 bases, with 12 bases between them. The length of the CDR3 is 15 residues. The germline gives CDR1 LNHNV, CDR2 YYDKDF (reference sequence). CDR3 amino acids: CATSRDSWGGDTQYF. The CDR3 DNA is TGTGCCACCAGCAGAGACAGTTGGGGCGGAGATACGCAGTATTTT.

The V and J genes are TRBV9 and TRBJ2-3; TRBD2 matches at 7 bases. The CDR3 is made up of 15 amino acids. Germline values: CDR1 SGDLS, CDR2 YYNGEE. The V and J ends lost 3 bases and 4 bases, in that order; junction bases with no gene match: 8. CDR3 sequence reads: CASSAGTNSSDTQYF. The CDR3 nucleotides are TGTGCCAGCAGCGCAGGGACTAATAGTTCAGATACGCAGTATTTT.

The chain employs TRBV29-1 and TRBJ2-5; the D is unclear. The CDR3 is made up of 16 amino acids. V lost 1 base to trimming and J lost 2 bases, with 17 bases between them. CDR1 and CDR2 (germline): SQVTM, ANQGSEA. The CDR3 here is CSVEGGSWTGQETQYF. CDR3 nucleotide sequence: TGCAGCGTTGAAGGTGGCAGTTGGACGGGTCAAGAGACCCAGTACTTC.

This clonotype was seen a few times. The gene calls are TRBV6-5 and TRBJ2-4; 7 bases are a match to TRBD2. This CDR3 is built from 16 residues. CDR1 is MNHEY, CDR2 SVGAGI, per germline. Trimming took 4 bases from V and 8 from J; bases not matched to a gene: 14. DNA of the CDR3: TGTGCCAGCAGTTCTACCCCCGGCAGGGCGGGGGACATTCAGTACTTC. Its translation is CASSSTPGRAGDIQYF.

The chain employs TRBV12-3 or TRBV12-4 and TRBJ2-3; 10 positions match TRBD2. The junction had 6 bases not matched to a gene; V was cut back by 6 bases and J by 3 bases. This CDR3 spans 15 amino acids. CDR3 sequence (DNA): TGTGCCAGCAGGGGAGCGGGGGGGCTGACAGATACGCAGTATTTT. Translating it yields CASRGAGGLTDTQYF.

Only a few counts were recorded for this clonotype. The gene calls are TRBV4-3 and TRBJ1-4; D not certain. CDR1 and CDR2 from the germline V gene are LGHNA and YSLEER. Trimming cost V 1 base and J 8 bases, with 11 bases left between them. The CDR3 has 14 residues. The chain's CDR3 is CASSQGAAKEKLFF. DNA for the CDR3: TGCGCCAGCAGCCAAGGGGCGGCCAAAGAAAAACTGTTTTTT.

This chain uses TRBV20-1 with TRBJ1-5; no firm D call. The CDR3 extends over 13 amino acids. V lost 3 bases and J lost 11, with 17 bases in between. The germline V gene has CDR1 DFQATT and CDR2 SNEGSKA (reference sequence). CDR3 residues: CSASEDRRRSQHF. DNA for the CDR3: TGCAGTGCTAGTGAGGACCGACGTCGTTCCCAGCATTTT.

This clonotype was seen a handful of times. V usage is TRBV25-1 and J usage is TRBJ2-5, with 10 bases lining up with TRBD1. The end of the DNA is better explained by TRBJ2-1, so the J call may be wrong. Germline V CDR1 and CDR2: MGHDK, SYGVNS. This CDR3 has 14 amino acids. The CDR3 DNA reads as TGTGCCAGCAACGGGACAGGGGCCCACAATGAGCAGTTCTTC. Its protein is CASNGTGAHNEQFF.

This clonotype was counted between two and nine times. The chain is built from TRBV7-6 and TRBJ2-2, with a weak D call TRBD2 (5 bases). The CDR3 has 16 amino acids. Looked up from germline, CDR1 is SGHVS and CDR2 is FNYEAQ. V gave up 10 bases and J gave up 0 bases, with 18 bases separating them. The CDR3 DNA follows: TGTGCCACCCAGCGGAGGCCCACAACGAACACCGGGGAGCTGTTTTTT. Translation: CATQRRPTTNTGELFF.